These 4 T cell receptor beta chains came from one sample sequenced in a study of radiotherapy plus CTLA-4 blockade in lung cancer. Only in-frame clones appear in the TCRdb table, and some are missing; sequencing was by immunoSEQ multiplex PCR. The data show roughly 120,000 clones, over 65% seen once. The input for sequencing was peripheral blood, taken from a patient treated with radiotherapy plus ipilimumab. Every receptor here comes from a human donor with non-small cell lung cancer that progressed on radiotherapy plus ipilimumab. Some clones in this sample may be carry-over from other donors' samples.

This clone was seen only once. The gene calls are TRBV7-2 and TRBJ1-2; D gene ambiguous. V lost 4 bases, J lost 3 bases, and 15 bases lay in between. The CDR3 contains 15 residues. Germline-derived CDR1 and CDR2 are SGHTA and FQGNSA. The CDR3 region has the DNA TGTGCCAGCAGCTCCCGGACCCGGAGGGACTATGGCTACACCTTC. Translated, it gives CASSSRTRRDYGYTF.

Concerning this clone itself: The CDR3 carries no conserved terminal phenylalanine or tryptophan, so it likely arises from a read error. The gene calls are TRBV18 and TRBJ1-2; TRBD1 aligns across 7 bases. V lost 4 bases and J lost 8; bases outside the gene matches: 16. The CDR3 sequence is 16 residues long. The V gene's germline CDR1 is KGHSH and CDR2 LQKENI. The CDR3 is CASSRQIDREAYGYTL. The CDR3 region has the DNA TGTGCCAGCTCACGACAAATCGACAGGGAAGCTTACGGCTACACCCTC.

This clone has only a few counts. The chain combines TRBV7-3 with TRBJ1-2, with 9 bases identical to TRBD1. Trimming cost V 4 bases and J 4 bases; bases outside gene matches: 7. The germline CDR1 and CDR2 sequences are SGHTA and FQGTGA. There are 15 residues in the CDR3. CDR3 DNA sequence: TGTGCCAGCAGCTCAAGGACAGGGGCTATCTATGGCTACACCTTC. Protein: CASSSRTGAIYGYTF.

The chain has TRBV11-2 and TRBJ2-7; tentatively, D is TRBD1 (6 bases). This CDR3 is 13 amino acids long. V was trimmed by 4 bases and J by 2 bases, leaving 9 bases between them. The germline V gene encodes CDR1 SGHAT and CDR2 FQNNGV. This chain's CDR3 is CASSSDRAYEQYF. The CDR3 DNA sequence: TGTGCCAGCAGCTCGGACAGAGCCTACGAGCAGTACTTC.